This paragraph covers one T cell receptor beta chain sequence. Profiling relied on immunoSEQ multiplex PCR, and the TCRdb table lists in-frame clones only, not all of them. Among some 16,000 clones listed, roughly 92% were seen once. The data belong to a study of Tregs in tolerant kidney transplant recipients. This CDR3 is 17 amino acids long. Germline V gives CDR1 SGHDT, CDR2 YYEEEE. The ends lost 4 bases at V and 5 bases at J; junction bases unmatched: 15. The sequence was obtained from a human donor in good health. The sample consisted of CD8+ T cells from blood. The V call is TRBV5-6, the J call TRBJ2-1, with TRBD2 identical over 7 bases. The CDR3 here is CASSRAGPRLADNEQFF. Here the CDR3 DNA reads TGTGCCAGCAGCAGGGCAGGGCCCCGGCTAGCGGACAATGAGCAGTTCTTC.